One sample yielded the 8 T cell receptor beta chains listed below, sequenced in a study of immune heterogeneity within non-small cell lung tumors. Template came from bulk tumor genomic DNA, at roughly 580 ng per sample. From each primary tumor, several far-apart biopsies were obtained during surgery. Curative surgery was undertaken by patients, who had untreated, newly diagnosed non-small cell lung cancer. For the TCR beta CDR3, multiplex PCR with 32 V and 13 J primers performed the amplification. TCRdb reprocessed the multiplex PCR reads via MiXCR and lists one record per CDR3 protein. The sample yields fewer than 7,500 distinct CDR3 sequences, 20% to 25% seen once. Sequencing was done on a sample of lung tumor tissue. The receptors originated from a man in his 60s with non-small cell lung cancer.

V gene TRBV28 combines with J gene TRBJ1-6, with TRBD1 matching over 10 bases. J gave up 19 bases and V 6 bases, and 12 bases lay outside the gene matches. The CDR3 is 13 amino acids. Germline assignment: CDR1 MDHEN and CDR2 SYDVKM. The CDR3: CASRGQGYSPVHF. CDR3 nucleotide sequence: TGTGCCAGCAGGGGACAGGGGTATTCACCCGTGCACTTT. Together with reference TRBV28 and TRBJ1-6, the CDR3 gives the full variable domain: DVKVTQSSRYLVKRTGEKVFLECVQDMDHENMFWYRQDPGLGLRLIYFSYDVKMKEKGDIPEGYSVSREKKERFSLILESASTNQTSMYLCASRGQGYSPVHFGNGTRLTVT.

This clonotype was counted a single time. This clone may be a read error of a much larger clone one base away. CDR3 protein: CSARLGGAKNIQYF. In DNA, the CDR3 is TGCAGTGCTAGACTAGGGGGAGCCAAAAACATTCAGTACTTC. The rearrangement joins TRBV20-1 to TRBJ2-4, with a possible D match to TRBD1 (6 bases). CDR3 size: 14 residues. V lost 2 bases and J 0 bases, leaving 8 bases between the germline ends. CDR1 is DFQATT, CDR2 SNEGSKA, per germline (reference sequence).

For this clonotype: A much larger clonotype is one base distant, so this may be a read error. CDR3 sequence: CASGGPGGDTLYF. CDR3 nucleotides: TGTGCCAGTGGGGGCCCTGGGGGGGATACGCTGTATTTT. The chain couples TRBV12-3 or TRBV12-4 to TRBJ2-3, with D possibly being TRBD2 (7 bases). This CDR3 is 13 amino acids long.

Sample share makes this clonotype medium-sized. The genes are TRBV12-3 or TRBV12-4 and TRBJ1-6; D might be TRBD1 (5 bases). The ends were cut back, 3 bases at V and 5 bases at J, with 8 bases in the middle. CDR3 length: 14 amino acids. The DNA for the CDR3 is TGTGCCAGCAGTTTGACCAGGGATAATTCACCCCTCCACTTT. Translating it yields CASSLTRDNSPLHF.

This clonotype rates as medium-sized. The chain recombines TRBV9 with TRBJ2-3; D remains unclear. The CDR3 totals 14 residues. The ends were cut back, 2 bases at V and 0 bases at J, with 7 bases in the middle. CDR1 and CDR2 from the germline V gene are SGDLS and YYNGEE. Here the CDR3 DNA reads TGTGCCAGCAGCGTTTTTCCCAGCACAGATACGCAGTATTTT. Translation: CASSVFPSTDTQYF.

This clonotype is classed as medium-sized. The CDR3 is CASKLAGDEQFF. As DNA, the CDR3 is TGTGCCAGCAAACTAGCGGGGGATGAGCAGTTCTTC. The J gene is TRBJ2-1, the V gene TRBV6-1; 11 nucleotides line up with TRBD2. The germline V gene has CDR1 MNHNS and CDR2 SASEGT. The CDR3 sequence is 12 residues long. V lost 7 bases, J lost 8 bases, and 1 base stayed unmatched.

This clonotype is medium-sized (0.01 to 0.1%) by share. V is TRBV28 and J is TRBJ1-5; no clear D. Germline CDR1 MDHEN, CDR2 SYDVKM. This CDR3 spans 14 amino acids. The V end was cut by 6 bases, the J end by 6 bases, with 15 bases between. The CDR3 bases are TGTGCCAGCAGGGTATCCGGGAAGGGTCAGCCCCAGCATTTT. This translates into CASRVSGKGQPQHF.

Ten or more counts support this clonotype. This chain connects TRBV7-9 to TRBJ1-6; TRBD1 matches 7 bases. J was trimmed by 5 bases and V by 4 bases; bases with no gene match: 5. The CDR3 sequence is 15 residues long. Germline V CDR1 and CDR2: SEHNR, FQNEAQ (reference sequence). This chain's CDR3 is CASSSGTANNSPLHF. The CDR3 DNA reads TGTGCCAGCAGCTCTGGGACAGCGAATAATTCACCCCTCCACTTT.